This T cell receptor (beta chain) was identified in a study of response to subunit inactivated influenza vaccine. A single record per CDR3 protein comes from TCRdb applying MiXCR to the RT-PCR reads. Of hundreds of thousands of distinct CDR3 sequences listed, about 15% are singletons. Germline CDR1 is SGHTA and CDR2 is FQGNSA. V was trimmed by 1 base and J by 0 bases, leaving 18 bases between them. CDR3 size: 18 residues. Overall study findings and caveats: Authors suggested seasonal influenza vaccinations each recruit few new T cells.

This clonotype appeared a few times. The antigen remains unidentified. The rearrangement uses TRBV7-2 and TRBJ1-1, with unresolved D. Sequencing used CD4+ T cells sorted from PBMCs, obtained about 23 months after vaccination. The sequence came from a man between 50 and 75 years old who received an inactivated influenza vaccine. In nucleotides, the CDR3 is TGTGCCAGCAGCTTAGGGCTATTAAATCGCCGAATGAACACTGAAGCTTTCTTT. Encoded protein: CASSLGLLNRRMNTEAFF.